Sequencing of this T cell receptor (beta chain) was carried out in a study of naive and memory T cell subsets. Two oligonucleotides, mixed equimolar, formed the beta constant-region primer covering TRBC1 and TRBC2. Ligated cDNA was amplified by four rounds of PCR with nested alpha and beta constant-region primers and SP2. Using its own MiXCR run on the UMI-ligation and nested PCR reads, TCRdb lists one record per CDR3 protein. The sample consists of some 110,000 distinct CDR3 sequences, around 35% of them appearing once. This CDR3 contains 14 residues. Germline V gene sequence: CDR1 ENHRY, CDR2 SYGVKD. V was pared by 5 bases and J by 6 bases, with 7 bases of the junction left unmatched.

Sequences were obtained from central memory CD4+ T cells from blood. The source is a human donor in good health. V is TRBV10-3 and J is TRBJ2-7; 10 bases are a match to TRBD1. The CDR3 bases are TGTGCCATCAGTTTAAAGACAGGGGGCGGCGAGCAGTACTTC. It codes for CAISLKTGGGEQYF.